The clone carrying this TCR beta chain was recorded at least ten times. Its target is unknown. The time point is: persistent/refractory GD, antithyroid drugs over 5 years with positive TRAb. RNA extracted from PBMCs served as the sequencing template. These data come from a study of regulatory T cells in long-lasting Graves disease. Across the study: Persistent Graves' disease denoted over 5 years of antithyroid drugs plus positive TSH receptor antibodies.

CDR3 regions were amplified by Arm-PCR using iRepertoire HTBI primers to build TCR beta libraries. TCRdb itself ran the multiplex PCR reads through MiXCR, one entry per CDR3 protein. The table includes approximately 380,000 distinct CDR3 sequences, about 20% detected once. V lost 4 bases, J lost 0 bases, and 6 bases stayed unmatched. The germline V gene encodes CDR1 SGHAT and CDR2 FQNNGV. There are 15 residues in the CDR3. Study outcomes and limitations: Having only a small sample size may have limited accuracy. Persistent patients shared more public clonotypes (approximately 2,900) than new patients (just under 1,000).

The chain combines TRBV11-2 with TRBJ2-7; 7 nucleotides match TRBD1. The sequences come from peripheral blood mononuclear cells (PBMCs), collected when the disease was refractory, from a patient treated with antithyroid drugs. This receptor was identified in a female donor with Graves disease. In DNA, the CDR3 is TGTGCCAGCAGCTCGGGGACAGAAAGCTCCTACGAGCAGTACTTC. Protein sequence: CASSSGTESSYEQYF.